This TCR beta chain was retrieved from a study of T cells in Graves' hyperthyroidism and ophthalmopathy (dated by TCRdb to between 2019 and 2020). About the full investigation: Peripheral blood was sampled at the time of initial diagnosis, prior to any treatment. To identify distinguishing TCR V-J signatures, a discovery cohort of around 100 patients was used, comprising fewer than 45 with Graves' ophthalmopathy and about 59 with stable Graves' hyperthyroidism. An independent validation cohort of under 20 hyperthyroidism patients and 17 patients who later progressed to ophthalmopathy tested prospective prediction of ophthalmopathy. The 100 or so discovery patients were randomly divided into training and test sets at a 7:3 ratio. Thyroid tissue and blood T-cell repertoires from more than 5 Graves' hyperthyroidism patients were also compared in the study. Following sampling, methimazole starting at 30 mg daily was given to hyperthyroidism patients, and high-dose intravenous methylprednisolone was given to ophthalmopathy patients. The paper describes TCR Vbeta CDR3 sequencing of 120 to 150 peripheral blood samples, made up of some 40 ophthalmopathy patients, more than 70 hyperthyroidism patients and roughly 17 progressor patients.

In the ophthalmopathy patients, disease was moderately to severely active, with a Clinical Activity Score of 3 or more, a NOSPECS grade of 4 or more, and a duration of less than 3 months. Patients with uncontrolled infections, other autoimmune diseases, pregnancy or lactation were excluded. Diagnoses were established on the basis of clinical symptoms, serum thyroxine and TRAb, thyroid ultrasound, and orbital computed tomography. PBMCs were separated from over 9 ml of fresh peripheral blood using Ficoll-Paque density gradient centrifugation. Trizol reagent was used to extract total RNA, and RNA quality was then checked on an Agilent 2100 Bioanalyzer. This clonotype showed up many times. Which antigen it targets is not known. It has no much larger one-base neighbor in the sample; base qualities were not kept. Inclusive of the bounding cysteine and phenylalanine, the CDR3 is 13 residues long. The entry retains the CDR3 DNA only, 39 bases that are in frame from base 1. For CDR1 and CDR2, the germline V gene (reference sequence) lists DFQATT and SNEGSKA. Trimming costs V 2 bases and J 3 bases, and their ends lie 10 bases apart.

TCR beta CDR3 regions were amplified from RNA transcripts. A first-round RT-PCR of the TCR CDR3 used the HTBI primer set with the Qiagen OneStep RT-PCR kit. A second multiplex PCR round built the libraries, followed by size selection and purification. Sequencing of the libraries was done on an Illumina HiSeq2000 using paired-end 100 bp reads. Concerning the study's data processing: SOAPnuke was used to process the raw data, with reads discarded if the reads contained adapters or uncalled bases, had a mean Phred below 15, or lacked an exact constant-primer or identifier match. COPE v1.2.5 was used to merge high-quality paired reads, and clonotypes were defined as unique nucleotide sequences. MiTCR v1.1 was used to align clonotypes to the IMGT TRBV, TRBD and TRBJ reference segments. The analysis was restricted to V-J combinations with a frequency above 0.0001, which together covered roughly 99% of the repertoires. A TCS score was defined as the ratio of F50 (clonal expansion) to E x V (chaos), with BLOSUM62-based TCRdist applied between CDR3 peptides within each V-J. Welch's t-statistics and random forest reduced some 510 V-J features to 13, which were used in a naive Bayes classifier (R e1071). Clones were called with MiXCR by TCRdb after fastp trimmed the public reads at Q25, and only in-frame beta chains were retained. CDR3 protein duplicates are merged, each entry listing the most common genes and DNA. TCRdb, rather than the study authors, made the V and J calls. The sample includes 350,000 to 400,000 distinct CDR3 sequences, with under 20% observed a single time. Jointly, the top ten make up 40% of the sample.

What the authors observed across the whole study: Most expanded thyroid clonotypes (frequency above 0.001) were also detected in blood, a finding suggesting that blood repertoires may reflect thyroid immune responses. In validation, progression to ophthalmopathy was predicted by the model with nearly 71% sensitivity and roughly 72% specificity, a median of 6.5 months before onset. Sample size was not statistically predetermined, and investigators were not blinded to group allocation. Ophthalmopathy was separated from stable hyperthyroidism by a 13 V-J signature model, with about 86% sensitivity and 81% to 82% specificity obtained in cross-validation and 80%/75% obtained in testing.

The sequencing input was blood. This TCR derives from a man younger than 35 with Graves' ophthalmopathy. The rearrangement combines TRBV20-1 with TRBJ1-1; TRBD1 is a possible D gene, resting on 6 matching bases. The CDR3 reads CSARTSGDTEAFF. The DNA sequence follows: TGCAGTGCTAGAACTTCAGGGGACACTGAAGCTTTCTTT.